This record looks at one T cell receptor beta chain sequence and its context. This sample was included in a study of control samples from healthy donors and cancer patients. The CDR3 runs to 16 residues. V was cut by 5 bases and J by 1 base, with 18 bases left in between. From germline, CDR1 is SGHNT and CDR2 YYREEE (reference sequence). Sequenced by immunoSEQ multiplex PCR; TCRdb stores in-frame clones only, minus some. The sample table sets out around 190,000 clones. The chain employs TRBV5-4 and TRBJ2-5; either TRBD1 or TRBD2 may fit D (5 bases each). This TCR derives from a woman younger than 45 in good health. The sample comprised blood. The CDR3 loop is CASRPGATHSQETQYF. The CDR3 DNA follows: TGTGCCAGCAGACCCGGGGCTACCCACTCCCAAGAGACCCAGTACTTC.